The T cell receptor beta chain under discussion was sequenced for a study of blood T cell repertoires in COVID-19. Study context: The United States, Italy and Spain supplied acute and convalescent COVID-19 samples. From T cells, B-cell-depleted T cells, or PBMCs came the material, which was cDNA or gDNA.

Per the original data handling: Reference gene primers were amplified, and this amplification served to estimate nucleated cell counts. Here immunoSEQ multiplex PCR was the method, and the copy in TCRdb shows in-frame clones only, minus some. V, J and clone size were drawn from that table, and D and trimming were deduced from the DNA. The table records about 170,000 clones, roughly 80% of them present only once. There are 15 residues in the CDR3. Germline assignment: CDR1 MNHEY and CDR2 SVGAGI. Deletions cut 6 bases from V and 9 bases from J, with 21 bases between. V is TRBV6-5 and J is TRBJ1-5; no clear D gene. The TCR sequence derives from a human donor with acute or convalescent COVID-19. The donor label of this sample is uncertain. The material sequenced was peripheral blood. In DNA form, the CDR3 reads TGTGCCAGCAGCCAATACTATGGTCGGTCGTGGCCCCAGCATTTT. Its translation: CASSQYYGRSWPQHF.